This T cell receptor (beta chain) was identified in a study of human T cells and chemical hapten exposure. The overall study: For sensitization, 2% DPC was applied to an approximately 2 cm by approximately 2 cm patch of upper inner arm skin. Women made up most patients, who had alopecia areata, totalis or universalis. Notes on the study in general: Each of the donors had alopecia, so their immune responses may not resemble those of healthy people.

From the RACE reads, TCRdb called clonotypes with MiXCR, one entry per CDR3 protein. The sample lists 300,000 to 450,000 distinct CDR3 sequences; roughly 5.3% were seen once. This clonotype occurred a few times. The antigen is unknown. Germline loops: CDR1 LNHDA, CDR2 SQIVND (reference sequence). This CDR3 region has 14 residues. V shed 3 bases, J shed 7 bases, and the junction held 6 bases outside the gene matches. Regarding time point: pre-sensitization, week 0. Treatment noted: therapeutic diphenylcyclopropenone sensitization with weekly scalp DPC. Patients had alopecia, were aged 18 to 70, and were not pregnant.

This specimen consisted of whole blood, obtained in connection with sensitization to the hapten diphenylcyclopropenone (DPC). The receptor's source is a woman aged 45-60 years with alopecia areata. Some clones in this sample may be carry-over from other donors' samples. This sequence joins TRBV19 and TRBJ2-1; TRBD1 matches 7 bases. Written as DNA, the CDR3 is TGTGCCAGTAGTATCGGACAGGAAGGGAATGAGCAGTTCTTC. Protein: CASSIGQEGNEQFF.